The 27 T cell receptor beta chains in this list originate from one sample, sequenced in a study of memory CD8 T cells in hepatitis C reinfection. Stated time point: pre-reinfection, 55 to 20 weeks before reinfection detection. The sorted cells went straight to TCR sequencing with no prior in vitro expansion. Repertoires were generated with immunoSEQ multiplex PCR, while TCRdb's copy carries only in-frame clones and drops some. The table shows 50,000 or so clones, with nearly 90% occurring only once. Input material: naive CD8+ T cells sorted from blood. The receptor source for this set is a man between 18 and 29 years old with hepatitis C virus infection.

The table lists this clone with a few counts. The V and J genes are TRBV6-1 and TRBJ1-1; perhaps TRBD1 as D (6 bases). The length of the CDR3 is 14 residues. Per germline, CDR1 MNHNS and CDR2 SASEGT. Trimming pared 6 bases from V and 0 bases from J, leaving 11 bases between. The DNA of the CDR3 is TGTGCCAGCAGAGCCGGACAGATGAACACTGAAGCTTTCTTT. Amino acid sequence: CASRAGQMNTEAFF.

The DNA of the CDR3 is TGCGCCAGCAGCCAAGACAGGGACTACAATGAGCAGTTCTTC. This encodes CASSQDRDYNEQFF. The V and J genes are TRBV4-3 and TRBJ2-1, with D maybe TRBD1 (5 bases). The CDR3 is 14 residues long. V was cut by 0 bases and J by 3 bases, with 6 bases left in between. The germline gives CDR1 LGHNA, CDR2 YSLEER.

The gene calls are TRBV21-1 and TRBJ1-2; the table's TRBD1 call for D was not verified on the DNA. TRBV21-1 is annotated as a pseudogene. The CDR3 has 16 residues. As DNA, the CDR3 is TGTGCCAGCAGAGAACAGGACAGGGGGGGCCCCTATGGCTACACCTTC. It translates to CASREQDRGGPYGYTF.

Only one count was recorded for this clone. J is TRBJ2-5 and V is TRBV14, with D hard to call. Germline assignment: CDR1 SGHDN and CDR2 FVKESK. Trimming removed 1 base at V and 0 bases at J, with 9 bases between. This CDR3 region has 15 residues. The CDR3 coding sequence is TGTGCCAGCAGCCAAGGACTCACGCACCAAGAGACCCAGTACTTC. Protein: CASSQGLTHQETQYF.

This clone was seen more than once but under ten times. The chain couples TRBV13 to TRBJ2-7; perhaps TRBD2 as D (5 bases). Per germline, CDR1 PRHDT and CDR2 FYEKMQ (reference sequence). The germline V and J ends were trimmed by 5 bases and 1 base, with 9 bases remaining between them. This CDR3 contains 13 residues. CDR3 sequence: CASSGGLSYEQYF. The CDR3 coding sequence is TGTGCCAGCAGCGGAGGACTTTCCTACGAGCAGTACTTC.

The chain combines TRBV4-1 with TRBJ2-1; a possible D gene is TRBD2 (6 bases). V lost 4 bases, J lost 8 bases, and 18 bases lay in between. The CDR3 sequence is 15 residues long. Looked up from germline, CDR1 is MGHRA and CDR2 is YSYEKL. The CDR3 protein is CASSLSVTGVDEQFF. CDR3 nucleotides: TGCGCCAGCAGCCTTAGCGTTACGGGGGTCGATGAGCAGTTCTTC.

CDR3 in amino acids: CASSYLDRVQETQYF. CDR3 bases: TGTGCCAGCAGTTACTTAGACAGGGTCCAAGAGACCCAGTACTTC. The chain combines TRBV6-6 with TRBJ2-5; 7 positions match TRBD1. This CDR3 has 15 amino acids. Trimming took 1 base from V and 1 from J; bases not matched to a gene: 3. Germline CDR1 and CDR2: MNHNY and SVGAGI (reference sequence).

The chain carries TRBV14 and TRBJ2-3; 8 positions match TRBD2. J lost 3 bases, V lost 1 base, and 3 bases had no gene match. The CDR3 is 15 residues long. Germline CDR1 and CDR2: SGHDN and FVKESK. As DNA, the CDR3 is TGTGCCAGCAGCCAAGGGGTAGCGGGGACAGATACGCAGTATTTT. Encoded protein: CASSQGVAGTDTQYF.

This chain joins TRBV7-9 and TRBJ2-2; 8 positions match TRBD1. The germline V gene has CDR1 SEHNR and CDR2 FQNEAQ (reference sequence). The CDR3 totals 12 residues. In nucleotides, the CDR3 is TGTGCTCAGGGGGCAGGCACCGGGGAGCTGTTTTTT. Its protein is CAQGAGTGELFF.

The J gene is TRBJ2-2, the V gene TRBV29-1; 10 nucleotides line up with TRBD1. This CDR3 spans 13 amino acids. Germline assignment: CDR1 SQVTM and CDR2 ANQGSEA. Trimming at V came to 6 bases and at J to 5 bases, leaving 3 bases not matched to a gene. The CDR3 reads CSVGTGVTGELFF. The CDR3 coding sequence is TGCAGCGTCGGGACAGGGGTAACCGGGGAGCTGTTTTTT.

This chain uses TRBV25-1 with TRBJ2-3; D may be TRBD2 (6 bases). The CDR3 covers 16 residues. CDR1 MGHDK and CDR2 SYGVNS come from the germline V gene. V was clipped by 6 bases and J by 0 bases, with 16 bases between them. The chain's CDR3 is CASSGPGLGSTDTQYF. CDR3 sequence (DNA): TGTGCCAGCAGCGGGCCGGGACTGGGGAGCACAGATACGCAGTATTTT.

The chain uses TRBV11-2 and TRBJ2-3, with TRBD2 matching 8 bases. CDR3 length: 16 residues. Per germline, CDR1 SGHAT and CDR2 FQNNGV. The junction had 8 bases not matched to a gene; V was cut back by 5 bases and J by 1 base. CDR3 sequence: CASSPGTSGGTDTQYF. The CDR3 coding sequence is TGTGCCAGCAGCCCCGGGACTAGTGGGGGCACAGATACGCAGTATTTT.

This chain uses TRBV4-1 with TRBJ1-5, with 10 bases aligning to TRBD1. CDR3 size: 18 residues. Germline CDR1 is MGHRA and CDR2 is YSYEKL. J was trimmed by 7 bases and V by 0 bases; bases with no gene match: 12. This chain's CDR3 is CASSQDPGQGDNGQPQHF. In DNA form, the CDR3 reads TGCGCCAGCAGCCAAGATCCCGGACAGGGGGATAACGGGCAGCCCCAGCATTTT.

The chain uses TRBV11-2 and TRBJ1-3; possibly TRBD1 for D (6 bases). The CDR3 spans 16 residues. Germline CDR1 reads SGHAT; CDR2 reads FQNNGV. V gave up 5 bases and J gave up 0 bases, with 14 bases separating them. The CDR3 coding sequence is TGTGCCAGCAGCGCAGGACAGTGGAGCTCTGGAAACACCATATATTTT. Amino acid sequence: CASSAGQWSSGNTIYF.

The chain employs TRBV6-5 and TRBJ1-4; D remains ambiguous. This CDR3 comprises 14 residues. Germline lookup yields CDR1 MNHEY and CDR2 SVGAGI. V lost 3 bases and J 7 bases, leaving 12 bases between the germline ends. CDR3 amino acids: CASSYGRRREKLFF. CDR3 DNA: TGTGCCAGCAGTTATGGGAGACGGCGTGAAAAACTGTTTTTT.

The chain recombines TRBV7-2 with TRBJ2-5; TRBD2 matches 16 bases. Germline CDR1 SGHTA, CDR2 FQGNSA. The CDR3 runs 19 residues. The trim removed 5 bases at V and 3 bases at J, leaving 12 bases unmatched. As DNA, the CDR3 is TGTGCCAGCAGCCCGCCGGGACTAGCGGGGGGGCCGGAAGAAGAGACCCAGTACTTC. This encodes CASSPPGLAGGPEEETQYF.

This chain joins TRBV11-2 and TRBJ1-3; possibly TRBD1 for D (6 bases). CDR3 size: 16 residues. Trimming left V 3 bases short and J 4 bases short, with 16 bases between. Germline CDR1 SGHAT, CDR2 FQNNGV. The DNA of the CDR3 is TGTGCCAGCAGCTTTCCTGGGAACAGGGAGGGAAACACCATATATTTT. This codes for CASSFPGNREGNTIYF.

The chain carries TRBV19 and TRBJ2-1, with 14 bases that match TRBD2. The CDR3 spans 16 residues. With 5 bases clipped from V and 8 bases from J, the junction kept 8 bases outside the gene matches. CDR1 is LNHDA, CDR2 SQIVND, per germline (reference sequence). Here the CDR3 DNA reads TGTGCCAGTAGTGACCGACTAGCGGGAGGGCGAGATGAGCAGTTCTTC. It encodes CASSDRLAGGRDEQFF.

The chain links TRBV6-6 to TRBJ2-2; a weak D match, TRBD2 (7 bases). V was pared by 0 bases and J by 7 bases, with 15 bases between. There are 16 residues in the CDR3. CDR1 is MNHNY, CDR2 SVGAGI, per germline (reference sequence). CDR3 protein: CASSYSETGRDGELFF. DNA of the CDR3: TGTGCCAGCAGTTACTCCGAAACAGGGAGGGACGGGGAGCTGTTTTTT.

This chain joins TRBV7-9 and TRBJ2-3; the match to TRBD1 covers 7 bases. V shed 9 bases and J 2 bases; nucleotides not matched to a gene: 17. Germline V lookup: CDR1 SEHNR, CDR2 FQNEAQ (reference sequence). The CDR3 spans 17 residues. The CDR3 nucleotides read TGTGCCAGTCTACTTGACCCAGAGACAGGGTTCACAGATACGCAGTATTTT. It yields the protein CASLLDPETGFTDTQYF.

The chain joins TRBV29-1 to TRBJ1-1; 7 nucleotides match TRBD1. CDR3 length: 16 amino acids. From germline, CDR1 is SQVTM and CDR2 ANQGSEA. The junction had 16 bases not matched to a gene; V was cut back by 3 bases and J by 6 bases. CDR3 region: CSVELTSGTVLPEAFF. The CDR3 region has the DNA TGCAGCGTTGAGCTTACATCCGGGACAGTTCTTCCTGAAGCTTTCTTT.

V usage is TRBV6-5 and J usage is TRBJ2-7, with a weak D call TRBD2 (6 bases). CDR3 length equals 13 residues. Trimming cost V 5 bases and J 5 bases, with 13 bases left between them. CDR1 is MNHEY and CDR2 is SVGAGI in the germline V gene. CDR3 sequence reads: CASSGGSVDEQYF. The CDR3 coding sequence is TGTGCCAGCAGTGGGGGGTCCGTGGACGAGCAGTACTTC.

The chain combines TRBV21-1 with TRBJ1-4; the table calls TRBD1, which could not be checked here. TRBV21-1 constitutes a pseudogene. The CDR3 contains 16 residues. The CDR3 spells CASTLKGGAANEKLFF. The CDR3 DNA reads as TGTGCCAGCACTCTCAAAGGTGGGGCGGCTAATGAAAAACTGTTTTTT.

This chain connects TRBV28 to TRBJ1-3; no clear D gene. The germline V gene has CDR1 MDHEN and CDR2 SYDVKM. V was shortened by 5 bases and J by 4 bases, with 6 bases between the two germline ends. CDR3 length: 12 residues. In nucleotides, the CDR3 is TGTGCCAGCAGTAATCTCGGAAACACCATATATTTT. Its translation: CASSNLGNTIYF.

Only a few counts were recorded for this clone. The chain couples TRBV5-5 to TRBJ1-5; possible D gene TRBD1, 5 bases. Germline lookup yields CDR1 SGHKS and CDR2 YYEKEE (reference sequence). V was trimmed by 2 bases and J by 3 bases, leaving 9 bases between them. The CDR3 is 14 amino acids. CDR3 loop: CASSLVGPNQPQHF. The CDR3 nucleotides are TGTGCCAGCAGCTTAGTGGGGCCCAATCAGCCCCAGCATTTT.

The rearrangement uses TRBV7-9 and TRBJ2-1, with D tentatively TRBD1 (5 bases). The CDR3 loop spans 12 amino acids. With 2 bases removed from V and 9 bases from J, the gap between germline ends came to 8 bases. In germline, CDR1 is SEHNR, CDR2 FQNEAQ (reference sequence). The CDR3 protein is CASSLPGSEQFF. The CDR3 nucleotides read TGTGCCAGCAGCTTACCAGGGTCTGAGCAGTTCTTC. The variable domain in full, completed from reference TRBV7-9 and TRBJ2-1, reads DTGVSQNPRHKITKRGQNVTFRCDPISEHNRLYWYRQTLGQGPEFLTYFQNEAQLEKSRLLSDRFSAERPKGSFSTLEIQRTEQGDSAMYLCASSLPGSEQFFGPGTRLTVL.

The rearrangement links TRBV27 to TRBJ1-5; D not certain. The CDR3 length is 14 residues. V was clipped by 3 bases and J by 7 bases, with 13 bases between them. Germline CDR1 and CDR2: MNHEY and SMNVEV (reference sequence). The CDR3 spells CASSLAGINQPQHF. The CDR3 DNA reads TGTGCCAGCAGTTTGGCGGGGATCAACCAGCCCCAGCATTTT.